The entry that follows covers one T cell receptor (beta chain) sequence. The data originate from a study of blood T cell repertoires in COVID-19. J gave up 3 bases and V 10 bases, and 6 bases lay outside the gene matches. The CDR3 consists of 13 residues. Germline V gives CDR1 SNHLY, CDR2 FYNNEI. Only in-frame clones appear in the TCRdb table, and some are missing; sequencing was by immunoSEQ multiplex PCR. The repertoire consists of fewer than 350,000 clones, with approximately 90% occurring once and the leading ten covering 1.5% to 2%. Seattle-derived patients entered the study during active infection and were followed longitudinally.

Sequencing was carried out using peripheral blood. The chain employs TRBV2 and TRBJ1-5; 7 nucleotides match TRBD1. This clonotype was obtained from a woman younger than 45 with COVID-19, enrolled during active disease. CDR3 coding DNA: TGTGCCACAGGGGGATATCTCAATCAGCCCCAGCATTTT. Protein: CATGGYLNQPQHF.